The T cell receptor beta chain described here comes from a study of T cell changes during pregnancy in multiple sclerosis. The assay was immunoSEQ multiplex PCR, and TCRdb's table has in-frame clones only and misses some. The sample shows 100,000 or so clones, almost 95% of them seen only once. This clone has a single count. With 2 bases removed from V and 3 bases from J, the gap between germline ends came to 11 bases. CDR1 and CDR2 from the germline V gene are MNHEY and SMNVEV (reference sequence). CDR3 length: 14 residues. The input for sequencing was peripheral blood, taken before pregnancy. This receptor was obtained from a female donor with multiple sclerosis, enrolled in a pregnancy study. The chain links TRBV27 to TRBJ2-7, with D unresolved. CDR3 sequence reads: CASSLQSYSYEQYF. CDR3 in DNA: TGTGCCAGCAGTTTACAGTCTTACAGCTACGAGCAGTACTTC.